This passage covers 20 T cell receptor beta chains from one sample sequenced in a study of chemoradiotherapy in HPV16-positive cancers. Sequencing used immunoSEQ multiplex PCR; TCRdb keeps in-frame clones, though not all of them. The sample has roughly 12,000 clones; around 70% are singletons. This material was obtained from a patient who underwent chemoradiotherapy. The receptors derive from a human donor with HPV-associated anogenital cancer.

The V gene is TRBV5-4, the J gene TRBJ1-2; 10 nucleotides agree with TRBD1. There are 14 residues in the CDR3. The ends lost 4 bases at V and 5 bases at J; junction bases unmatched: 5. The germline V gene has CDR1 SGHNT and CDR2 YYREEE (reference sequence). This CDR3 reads CASSARDRGYGYTF. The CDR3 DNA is TGTGCCAGCAGCGCCCGGGACAGGGGATATGGCTACACCTTC.

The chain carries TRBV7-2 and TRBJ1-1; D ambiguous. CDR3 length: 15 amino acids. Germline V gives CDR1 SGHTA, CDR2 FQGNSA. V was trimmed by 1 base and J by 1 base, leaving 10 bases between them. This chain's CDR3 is CASSLEASGNTEAFF. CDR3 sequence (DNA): TGTGCCAGCAGCTTAGAAGCTTCGGGGAACACTGAAGCTTTCTTT.

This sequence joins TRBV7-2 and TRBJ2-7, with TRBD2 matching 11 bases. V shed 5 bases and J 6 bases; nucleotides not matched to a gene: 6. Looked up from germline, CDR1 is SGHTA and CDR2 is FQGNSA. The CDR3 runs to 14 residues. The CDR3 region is CASSPLTSGTEQYF. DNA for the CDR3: TGTGCCAGCAGCCCCCTGACTAGCGGGACCGAGCAGTACTTC.

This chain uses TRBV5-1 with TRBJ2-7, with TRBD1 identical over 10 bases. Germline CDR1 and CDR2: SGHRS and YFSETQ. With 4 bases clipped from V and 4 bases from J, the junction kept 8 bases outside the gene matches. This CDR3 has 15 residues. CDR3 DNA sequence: TGCGCCAGCAGCCTGGAACCGGGACAGGGGTACGAGCAGTACTTC. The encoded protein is CASSLEPGQGYEQYF.

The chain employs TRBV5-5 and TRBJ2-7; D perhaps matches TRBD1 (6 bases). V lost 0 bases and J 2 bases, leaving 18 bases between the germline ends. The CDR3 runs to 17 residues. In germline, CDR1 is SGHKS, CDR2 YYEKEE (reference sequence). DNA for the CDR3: TGTGCCAGCAGCTTGGGCCCCACCGAGGCAGGGGCCTACGAGCAGTACTTC. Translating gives CASSLGPTEAGAYEQYF.

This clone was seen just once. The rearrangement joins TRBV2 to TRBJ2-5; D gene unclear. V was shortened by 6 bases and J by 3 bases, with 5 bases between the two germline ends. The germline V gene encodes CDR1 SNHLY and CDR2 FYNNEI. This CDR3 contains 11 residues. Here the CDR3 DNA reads TGTGCCAGCAGCCGAGAAGAGACCCAGTACTTC. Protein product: CASSREETQYF.

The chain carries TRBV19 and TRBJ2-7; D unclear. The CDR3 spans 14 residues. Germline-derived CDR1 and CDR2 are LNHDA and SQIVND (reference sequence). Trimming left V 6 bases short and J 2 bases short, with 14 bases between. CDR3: CASRVTAAAYEQYF. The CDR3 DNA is TGTGCCAGTAGAGTAACTGCAGCTGCCTACGAGCAGTACTTC.

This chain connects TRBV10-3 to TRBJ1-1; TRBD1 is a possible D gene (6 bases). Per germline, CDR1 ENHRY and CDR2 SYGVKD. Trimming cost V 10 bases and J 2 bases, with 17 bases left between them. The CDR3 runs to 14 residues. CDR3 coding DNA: TGTGCCACTACAGGGAGGGAGCCCAACACTGAAGCTTTCTTT. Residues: CATTGREPNTEAFF.

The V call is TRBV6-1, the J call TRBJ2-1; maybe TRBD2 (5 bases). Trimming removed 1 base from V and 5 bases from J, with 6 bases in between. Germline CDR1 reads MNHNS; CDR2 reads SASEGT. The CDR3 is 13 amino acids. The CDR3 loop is CASSEGGDNEQFF. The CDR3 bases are TGTGCCAGCAGTGAAGGGGGAGACAATGAGCAGTTCTTC.

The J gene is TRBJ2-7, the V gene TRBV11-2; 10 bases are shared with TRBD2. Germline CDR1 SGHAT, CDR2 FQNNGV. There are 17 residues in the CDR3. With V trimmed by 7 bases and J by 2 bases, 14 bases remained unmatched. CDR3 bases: TGTGCCAGCACCCCAGGGGCCCTAGCGGGGGCTGCCTACGAGCAGTACTTC. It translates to CASTPGALAGAAYEQYF.

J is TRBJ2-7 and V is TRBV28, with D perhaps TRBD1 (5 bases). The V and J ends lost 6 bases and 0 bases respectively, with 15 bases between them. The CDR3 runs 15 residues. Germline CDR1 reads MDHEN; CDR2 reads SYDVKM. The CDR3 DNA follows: TGTGCCAGCAGGACCCAGGGAATAAGCTCCTACGAGCAGTACTTC. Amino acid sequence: CASRTQGISSYEQYF.

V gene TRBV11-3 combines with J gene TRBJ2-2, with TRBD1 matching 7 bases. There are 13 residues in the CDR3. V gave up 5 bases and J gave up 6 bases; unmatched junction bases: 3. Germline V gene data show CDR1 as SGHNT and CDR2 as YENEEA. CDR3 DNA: TGTGCCAGCAGCGACAGGGTATCCGGGGAGCTGTTTTTT. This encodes CASSDRVSGELFF. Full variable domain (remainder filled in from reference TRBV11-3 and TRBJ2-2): EAGVVQSPRYKIIEKKQPVAFWCNPISGHNTLYWYLQNLGQGPELLIRYENEEAVDDSQLPKDRFSAERLKGVDSTLKIQPAELGDSAVYLCASSDRVSGELFFGEGSRLTVL.

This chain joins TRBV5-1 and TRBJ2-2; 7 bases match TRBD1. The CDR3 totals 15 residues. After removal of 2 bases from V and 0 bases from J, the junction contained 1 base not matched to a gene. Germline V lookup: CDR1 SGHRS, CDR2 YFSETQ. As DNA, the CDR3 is TGCGCCAGCAGCTTACAGGGGTCGAACACCGGGGAGCTGTTTTTT. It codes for CASSLQGSNTGELFF.

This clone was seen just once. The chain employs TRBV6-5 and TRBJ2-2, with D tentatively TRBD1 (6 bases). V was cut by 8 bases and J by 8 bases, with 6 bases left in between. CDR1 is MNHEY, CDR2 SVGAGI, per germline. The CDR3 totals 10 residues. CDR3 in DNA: TGTGCCAGCGGACAGGGGGAGCTGTTTTTT. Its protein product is CASGQGELFF.

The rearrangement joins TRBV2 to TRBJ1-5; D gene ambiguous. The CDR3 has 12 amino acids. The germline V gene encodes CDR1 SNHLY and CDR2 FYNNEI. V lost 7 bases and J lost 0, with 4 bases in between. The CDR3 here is CASTISNQPQHF. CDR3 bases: TGTGCCAGCACAATTAGCAATCAGCCCCAGCATTTT.

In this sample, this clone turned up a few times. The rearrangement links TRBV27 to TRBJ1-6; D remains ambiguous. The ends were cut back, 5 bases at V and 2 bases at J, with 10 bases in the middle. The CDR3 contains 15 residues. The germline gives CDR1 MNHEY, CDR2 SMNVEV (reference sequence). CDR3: CASSGGSPYNSPLHF. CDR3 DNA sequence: TGTGCCAGCAGTGGAGGTAGCCCCTATAATTCACCCCTCCACTTT.

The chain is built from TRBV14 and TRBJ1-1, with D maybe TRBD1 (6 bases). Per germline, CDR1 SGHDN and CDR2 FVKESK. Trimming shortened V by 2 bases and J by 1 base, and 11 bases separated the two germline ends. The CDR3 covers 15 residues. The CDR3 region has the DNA TGTGCCAGCAGCCAATCGACAGGATGGAACACTGAAGCTTTCTTT. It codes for CASSQSTGWNTEAFF.

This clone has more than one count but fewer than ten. CDR3 nucleotide sequence: TGTGCCAGCAGTCTAGACTCCGGGGAGCTGTTTTTT. It codes for CASSLDSGELFF. The rearrangement uses TRBV28 and TRBJ2-2; unclear D gene. CDR1 and CDR2 from the germline V gene are MDHEN and SYDVKM. Trimming stripped 5 bases from V and 6 bases from J, with 7 bases between. This CDR3 is 12 amino acids long.

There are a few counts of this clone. The CDR3 sequence is CASSYPEDRKTF. The CDR3 coding sequence is TGTGCCAGCAGTTACCCTGAGGACAGAAAAACCTTC. J is TRBJ1-2 and V is TRBV6-6; TRBD1 is a possible D gene (6 bases). The CDR3 spans 12 residues. Germline values: CDR1 MNHNY, CDR2 SVGAGI (reference sequence). V was cut by 2 bases and J by 14 bases, with 15 bases left in between.

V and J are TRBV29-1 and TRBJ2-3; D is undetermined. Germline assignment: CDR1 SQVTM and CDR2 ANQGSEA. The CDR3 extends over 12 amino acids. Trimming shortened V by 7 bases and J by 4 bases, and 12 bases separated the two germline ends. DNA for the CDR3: TGCAGCGGAGAAGTTAAAGCAGATACGCAGTATTTT. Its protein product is CSGEVKADTQYF.